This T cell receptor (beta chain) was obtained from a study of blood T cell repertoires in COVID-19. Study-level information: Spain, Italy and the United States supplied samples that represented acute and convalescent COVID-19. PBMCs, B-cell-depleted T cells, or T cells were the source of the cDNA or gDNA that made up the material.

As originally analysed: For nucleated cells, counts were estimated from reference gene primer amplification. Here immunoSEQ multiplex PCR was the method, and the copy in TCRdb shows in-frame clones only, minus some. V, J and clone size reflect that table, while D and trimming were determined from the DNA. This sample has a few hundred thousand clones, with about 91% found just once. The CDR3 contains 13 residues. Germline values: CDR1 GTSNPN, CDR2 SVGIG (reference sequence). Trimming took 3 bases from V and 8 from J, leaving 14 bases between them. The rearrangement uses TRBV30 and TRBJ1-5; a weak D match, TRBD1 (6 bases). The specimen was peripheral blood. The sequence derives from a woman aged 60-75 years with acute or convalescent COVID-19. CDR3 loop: CAWSTGQQKPQHF. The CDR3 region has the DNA TGTGCCTGGAGCACAGGACAGCAGAAGCCCCAGCATTTT.